The T cell receptor (beta chain) under discussion was sequenced for a study of graft-versus-host responses after intestinal transplantation. Produced via immunoSEQ multiplex PCR; TCRdb's table is partial and in-frame only. The repertoire holds 50,000 to 55,000 clones, with roughly 90% as singletons. Study-level results: The presence of high graft-versus-host to host-versus-graft clonal ratios in allografts characterized patients with graft-donor T cell macrochimerism.

Germline loops: CDR1 SSHAT, CDR2 FNYEAQ (reference sequence). This CDR3 region has 18 residues. Concerning this clone: The antigen remains undetermined. A read error may account for a junction end that differs from germline.

The chain is built from TRBV7-7 and TRBJ2-1, with TRBD2 matching over 15 bases. The TCR sequence derives from a human donor who was the organ donor for an intestinal transplant. Material: unstimulated CD4+ T cells sorted from spleen or lymph node cells, obtained before transplant. CDR3 sequence reads: CASSRGLAGGLKYNEQFF. The CDR3 DNA is TGTGCTAGCAGTCGGGGACTAGCGGGAGGTTTAAAATACAATGAGCAGTTCTTC.